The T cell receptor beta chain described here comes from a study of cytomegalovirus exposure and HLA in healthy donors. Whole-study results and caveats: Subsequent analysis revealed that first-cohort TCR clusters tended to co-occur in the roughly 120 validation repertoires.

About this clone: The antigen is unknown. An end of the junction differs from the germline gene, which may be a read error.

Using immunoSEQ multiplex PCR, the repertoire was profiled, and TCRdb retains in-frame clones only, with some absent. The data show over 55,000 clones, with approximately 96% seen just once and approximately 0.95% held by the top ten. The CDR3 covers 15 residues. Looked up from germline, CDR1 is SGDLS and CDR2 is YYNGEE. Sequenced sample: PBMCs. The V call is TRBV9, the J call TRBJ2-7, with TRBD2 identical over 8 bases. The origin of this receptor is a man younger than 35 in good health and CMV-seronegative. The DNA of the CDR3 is TGTGCCAGCAGCGCGGGCGGGGCGGGAGGCTACGAGCAGTACTTT. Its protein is CASSAGGAGGYEQYF.